The source of this T cell receptor beta chain is a study of blood T cell repertoires in COVID-19. Authors' methods: Estimation of nucleated cell counts was performed using reference gene primer amplification. Profiled with immunoSEQ multiplex PCR; TCRdb holds only in-frame clones, not every one. Clone size and V and J calls were adopted from that table, with D and trimming inferred from the DNA. There are hundreds of thousands of clones in the sample; roughly nine tenths occur only once, and approximately 8.3% lies in the top ten. This TCR was sampled from an older woman who had recovered from COVID-19. Sequencing input: PBMCs or T cells enriched from blood (not recorded which).

The CDR3 sequence is CASSFRGAGNTIYF. The DNA for the CDR3 is TGTGCCAGCAGCTTTCGGGGGGCCGGAAACACCATATATTTT. The rearrangement links TRBV5-4 to TRBJ1-3; a weak D match, TRBD1 (6 bases). The CDR3 has 14 residues. The germline gives CDR1 SGHNT, CDR2 YYREEE (reference sequence). With 2 bases removed from V and 4 bases from J, the gap between germline ends came to 10 bases.